The rows below give T cell receptor beta chains drawn from one sample of a study of shared clonotypes between healthy human individuals. TCRdb's copy holds only in-frame clones and misses some; the assay was immunoSEQ multiplex PCR. The sample carries about 1.1 million clones, 70% to 80% recorded once. Sequencing was done on a sample of memory CD4+ T cells from PBMCs. These receptors all come from a man in his late teens or twenties in good health. Some clones in this sample may be carry-over from other donors' samples. Both conserved end residues are part of each CDR3. D genes are given only for firm matches. The listing skips clone size in some rows; elsewhere it reads once, few, many or a size class.

CDR3 protein: CASSWGPASYEQYF
CDR3 DNA: TGCGCCAGCAGCTGGGGACCCGCCTCCTACGAGCAGTACTTC
clone size: NA
V gene: TRBV5-1
J gene: TRBJ2-7
D gene: NA

CDR3 protein: CASSPGTANYGYTF
CDR3 DNA: TGTGCCAGCAGTCCGGGGACAGCTAACTATGGCTACACCTTC
clone size: NA
V gene: TRBV6-6
J gene: TRBJ1-2
D gene: TRBD1

CDR3 protein: CASSLSPGGPGELFF
CDR3 DNA: TGTGCCAGCAGCTTATCCCCAGGGGGCCCCGGGGAGCTGTTTTTT
clone size: NA
V gene: TRBV7-2
J gene: TRBJ2-2
D gene: TRBD1

CDR3 protein: CASSWGVGRYAYTF
CDR3 DNA: TGTGCCAGCAGTTGGGGGGTAGGCCGGTATGCCTACACCTTC
clone size: NA
V gene: TRBV27
J gene: TRBJ1-2
D gene: NA

CDR3 protein: CASNPSLSYEQYF
CDR3 DNA: TGTGCCAGCAACCCAAGCCTATCCTACGAGCAGTACTTC
clone size: NA
V gene: TRBV21-1
J gene: TRBJ2-7
D gene: NA

CDR3 protein: CASSWRQGPYEQYF
CDR3 DNA: TGTGCCAGCAGCTGGAGACAGGGCCCCTACGAGCAGTACTTC
clone size: NA
V gene: TRBV7-2
J gene: TRBJ2-7
D gene: TRBD1

CDR3 protein: CASSVQVEQPQHF
CDR3 DNA: TGTGCCAGCAGTGTTCAGGTAGAGCAGCCCCAGCATTTT
clone size: NA
V gene: TRBV6-1
J gene: TRBJ1-5
D gene: NA

CDR3 protein: CASSRAGEETQYF
CDR3 DNA: TGTGCCAGCAGCCGAGCTGGCGAGGAGACCCAGTACTTC
clone size: NA
V gene: TRBV5-4
J gene: TRBJ2-5
D gene: NA

CDR3 protein: CASSEVAGGYNEQFF
CDR3 DNA: TGTGCCAGCAGTGAAGTTGCAGGGGGCTACAATGAGCAGTTCTTC
clone size: NA
V gene: TRBV6-1
J gene: TRBJ2-1
D gene: TRBD1

CDR3 protein: CASSPGEETQYF
CDR3 DNA: TGCGCCAGCTCCCCTGGGGAAGAGACCCAGTACTTC
clone size: NA
V gene: TRBV5-1
J gene: TRBJ2-5
D gene: NA

CDR3 protein: CASSHNRGGYEQYF
CDR3 DNA: TGCGCCAGCAGCCACAACAGGGGTGGGTACGAGCAGTACTTC
clone size: NA
V gene: TRBV5-1
J gene: TRBJ2-7
D gene: TRBD1

CDR3 protein: CASSTQGRSGEQYF
CDR3 DNA: TGTGCCAGCAGCACCCAGGGACGGTCCGGGGAGCAGTACTTC
clone size: NA
V gene: TRBV7-9
J gene: TRBJ2-7
D gene: NA

CDR3 protein: CAISESGGTSSGGFYEQYF
CDR3 DNA: TGTGCCATCAGTGAGTCGGGTGGTACGTCTAGCGGGGGATTCTACGAGCAGTACTTC
clone size: NA
V gene: TRBV10-3
J gene: TRBJ2-7
D gene: TRBD2

CDR3 protein: CASSSGRRLSYEQYF
CDR3 DNA: TGTGCCAGCAGTTCCGGGCGGCGCCTTTCCTACGAGCAGTACTTC
clone size: NA
V gene: TRBV27
J gene: TRBJ2-7
D gene: NA

CDR3 protein: CAISEGQGLSSNQPQHF
CDR3 DNA: TGTGCCATCAGTGAGGGACAGGGGCTTTCAAGCAATCAGCCCCAGCATTTT
clone size: many
V gene: TRBV10-3
J gene: TRBJ1-5
D gene: TRBD1

CDR3 protein: CASSPTVSTPNQPQHF
CDR3 DNA: TGTGCCAGCAGTCCCACGGTCTCAACCCCAAATCAGCCCCAGCATTTT
clone size: NA
V gene: TRBV28
J gene: TRBJ1-5
D gene: NA

CDR3 protein: CASSLSEYQETQYF
CDR3 DNA: TGTGCCAGCAGCTTATCTGAGTACCAAGAGACCCAGTACTTC
clone size: NA
V gene: TRBV7-7
J gene: TRBJ2-5
D gene: NA

CDR3 protein: CASRLGVSSTEAFF
CDR3 DNA: TGTGCCAGCAGGTTGGGGGTTTCGAGCACTGAAGCTTTCTTT
clone size: NA
V gene: TRBV11-1
J gene: TRBJ1-1
D gene: NA

CDR3 protein: CASIKGDRVGTGELFF
CDR3 DNA: TGTGCCAGCATTAAGGGGGACAGGGTGGGGACCGGGGAGCTGTTTTTT
clone size: few
V gene: TRBV28
J gene: TRBJ2-2
D gene: TRBD1

CDR3 protein: CASSYRVDASSTNEKLFF
CDR3 DNA: TGTGCCAGCAGCTACAGGGTGGATGCCTCTTCAACTAATGAAAAACTGTTTTTT
clone size: NA
V gene: TRBV7-3
J gene: TRBJ1-4
D gene: NA

CDR3 protein: CAWSEGGLNEKLFF
CDR3 DNA: TGTGCCTGGAGTGAAGGGGGGCTTAATGAAAAACTGTTTTTT
clone size: once
V gene: TRBV30
J gene: TRBJ1-4
D gene: NA

CDR3 protein: CASSRSRGADTQYF
CDR3 DNA: TGTGCCAGCAGCCGCAGCAGGGGAGCCGATACGCAGTATTTT
clone size: few
V gene: TRBV11-3
J gene: TRBJ2-3
D gene: NA

CDR3 protein: CSVGQLINYGYTF
CDR3 DNA: TGCAGCGTTGGACAGCTTATTAACTATGGCTACACCTTC
clone size: NA
V gene: TRBV29-1
J gene: TRBJ1-2
D gene: NA

CDR3 protein: CASSPYNEVETEAFF
CDR3 DNA: TGCGCCAGCAGCCCATACAACGAGGTTGAGACTGAAGCTTTCTTT
clone size: NA
V gene: TRBV4-3
J gene: TRBJ1-1
D gene: NA

CDR3 protein: CASSATGQNTEAFF
CDR3 DNA: TGTGCCAGCAGTGCGACAGGGCAGAACACTGAAGCTTTCTTT
clone size: NA
V gene: TRBV28
J gene: TRBJ1-1
D gene: TRBD1

CDR3 protein: CASSLYARADTQYF
CDR3 DNA: TGCGCCAGCAGCTTGTATGCAAGGGCAGATACGCAGTATTTT
clone size: NA
V gene: TRBV5-1
J gene: TRBJ2-3
D gene: NA

CDR3 protein: CASSLSGGTEAFF
CDR3 DNA: TGCGCCAGCAGCTTATCAGGGGGAACTGAAGCTTTCTTT
clone size: NA
V gene: TRBV10-1
J gene: TRBJ1-1
D gene: TRBD1

CDR3 protein: CASSGVGGGTDTQYF
CDR3 DNA: TGTGCCAGCAGCGGTGTCGGCGGAGGCACAGATACGCAGTATTTT
clone size: once
V gene: TRBV9
J gene: TRBJ2-3
D gene: NA

CDR3 protein: CATNSRTSGNTIYF
CDR3 DNA: TGTGCCACTAACAGTCGAACCTCTGGAAACACCATATATTTT
clone size: NA
V gene: TRBV19
J gene: TRBJ1-3
D gene: NA

CDR3 protein: CASSLSVYGGRPYEQYF
CDR3 DNA: TGTGCCAGCAGCTTGAGCGTGTACGGGGGGCGGCCCTACGAGCAGTACTTC
clone size: NA
V gene: TRBV5-4
J gene: TRBJ2-7
D gene: NA

CDR3 protein: CASRSTDRQGGLYEQYF
CDR3 DNA: TGTGCCAGCCGGAGTACCGACAGACAGGGCGGACTCTACGAGCAGTACTTC
clone size: NA
V gene: TRBV4-2
J gene: TRBJ2-7
D gene: TRBD1

CDR3 protein: CASSMGVKDTQYF
CDR3 DNA: TGTGCCAGTAGTATGGGGGTCAAAGATACGCAGTATTTT
clone size: NA
V gene: TRBV19
J gene: TRBJ2-3
D gene: NA

CDR3 protein: CASSLVGTAQDEQYF
CDR3 DNA: TGTGCCAGCAGCTTAGTCGGGACAGCCCAGGACGAGCAGTACTTC
clone size: NA
V gene: TRBV9
J gene: TRBJ2-7
D gene: TRBD1

CDR3 protein: CSVTDSGLKNIQYF
CDR3 DNA: TGCAGCGTTACCGACAGTGGACTCAAAAACATTCAGTACTTC
clone size: NA
V gene: TRBV29-1
J gene: TRBJ2-4
D gene: NA

CDR3 protein: CASSLAEATGEQYF
CDR3 DNA: TGCGCCAGCAGCTTGGCCGAGGCCACAGGGGAGCAGTACTTC
clone size: NA
V gene: TRBV5-1
J gene: TRBJ2-7
D gene: NA

CDR3 protein: CASSSPGQGTSYEQYF
CDR3 DNA: TGTGCCAGCAGCTCCCCGGGACAGGGGACTTCCTACGAGCAGTACTTC
clone size: NA
V gene: TRBV7-8
J gene: TRBJ2-7
D gene: TRBD1

CDR3 protein: CASTLTGNTGELFF
CDR3 DNA: TGTGCCAGTACCCTGACAGGAAACACCGGGGAGCTGTTTTTT
clone size: few
V gene: TRBV19
J gene: TRBJ2-2
D gene: NA

CDR3 protein: CASTPGDTDTQYF
CDR3 DNA: TGTGCCAGCACCCCGGGGGACACAGATACGCAGTATTTT
clone size: few
V gene: TRBV7-2
J gene: TRBJ2-3
D gene: NA

CDR3 protein: CASKDSRTQETQYF
CDR3 DNA: TGTGCCAGCAAGGACAGCCGGACACAAGAGACCCAGTACTTC
clone size: once
V gene: TRBV2
J gene: TRBJ2-5
D gene: NA

CDR3 protein: CSVRRESNTEAFF
CDR3 DNA: TGCAGCGTCCGCCGGGAGAGTAACACTGAAGCTTTCTTT
clone size: NA
V gene: TRBV29-1
J gene: TRBJ1-1
D gene: NA

CDR3 protein: CSVEEYRGVGTEAFF
CDR3 DNA: TGCAGCGTTGAAGAGTACAGGGGGGTTGGCACTGAAGCTTTCTTT
clone size: NA
V gene: TRBV29-1
J gene: TRBJ1-1
D gene: TRBD1

CDR3 protein: CASSHINQLSRSSYEQYF
CDR3 DNA: TGCGCCAGCAGCCATATTAACCAACTCAGCAGAAGCTCCTACGAGCAGTACTTC
clone size: once
V gene: TRBV4-1
J gene: TRBJ2-7
D gene: NA

CDR3 protein: CASSLEVPYYGYTF
CDR3 DNA: TGTGCCAGCAGCTTAGAGGTGCCCTACTATGGCTACACCTTC
clone size: NA
V gene: TRBV7-9
J gene: TRBJ1-2
D gene: NA

CDR3 protein: CASSQQRTGEGETQYF
CDR3 DNA: TGCGCCAGCAGCCAGCAAAGGACAGGGGAAGGGGAGACCCAGTACTTC
clone size: NA
V gene: TRBV4-3
J gene: TRBJ2-5
D gene: TRBD1

CDR3 protein: CARGFGYTF
CDR3 DNA: TGTGCCAGGGGGTTTGGCTACACCTTC
clone size: once
V gene: TRBV6-4
J gene: TRBJ1-2
D gene: NA

CDR3 protein: CASQGEATEQYF
CDR3 DNA: TGTGCCAGCCAAGGGGAAGCGACCGAGCAGTACTTC
clone size: few
V gene: TRBV2
J gene: TRBJ2-7
D gene: NA

CDR3 protein: CASSLPGYQETQYF
CDR3 DNA: TGTGCCAGCAGCTTGCCAGGGTACCAAGAGACCCAGTACTTC
clone size: NA
V gene: TRBV5-4
J gene: TRBJ2-5
D gene: NA

CDR3 protein: CASTNGPNYGYTF
CDR3 DNA: TGTGCCAGCACCAACGGGCCAAACTATGGCTACACCTTC
clone size: NA
V gene: TRBV2
J gene: TRBJ1-2
D gene: NA

CDR3 protein: CASSLDIGASGETQYF
CDR3 DNA: TGCGCCAGCAGCCTGGATATAGGTGCCTCGGGGGAGACCCAGTACTTC
clone size: NA
V gene: TRBV5-1
J gene: TRBJ2-5
D gene: NA

CDR3 protein: CASSGARPGGQGSENTIYF
CDR3 DNA: TGTGCCAGCAGCGGAGCTAGACCGGGGGGACAGGGGAGTGAAAACACCATATATTTT
clone size: once
V gene: TRBV9
J gene: TRBJ1-3
D gene: TRBD1

CDR3 protein: CAISGIAGNNEQFF
CDR3 DNA: TGTGCCATCAGTGGAATAGCGGGAAACAATGAGCAGTTCTTC
clone size: NA
V gene: TRBV10-3
J gene: TRBJ2-1
D gene: TRBD2

CDR3 protein: CASSSTRSTPLETQYF
CDR3 DNA: TGTGCCAGCAGCTCCACGAGGTCCACGCCTTTGGAGACCCAGTACTTC
clone size: NA
V gene: TRBV7-9
J gene: TRBJ2-5
D gene: NA

CDR3 protein: CASTGGSGPYNEQFF
CDR3 DNA: TGTGCCTCGACTGGGGGGAGCGGGCCCTACAATGAGCAGTTCTTC
clone size: NA
V gene: TRBV10-3
J gene: TRBJ2-1
D gene: NA

CDR3 protein: CASRGEPPGDSYF
CDR3 DNA: TGTGCCAGCAGGGGGGAGCCTCCAGGGGACTCGTACTTC
clone size: NA
V gene: TRBV28
J gene: TRBJ2-5
D gene: NA